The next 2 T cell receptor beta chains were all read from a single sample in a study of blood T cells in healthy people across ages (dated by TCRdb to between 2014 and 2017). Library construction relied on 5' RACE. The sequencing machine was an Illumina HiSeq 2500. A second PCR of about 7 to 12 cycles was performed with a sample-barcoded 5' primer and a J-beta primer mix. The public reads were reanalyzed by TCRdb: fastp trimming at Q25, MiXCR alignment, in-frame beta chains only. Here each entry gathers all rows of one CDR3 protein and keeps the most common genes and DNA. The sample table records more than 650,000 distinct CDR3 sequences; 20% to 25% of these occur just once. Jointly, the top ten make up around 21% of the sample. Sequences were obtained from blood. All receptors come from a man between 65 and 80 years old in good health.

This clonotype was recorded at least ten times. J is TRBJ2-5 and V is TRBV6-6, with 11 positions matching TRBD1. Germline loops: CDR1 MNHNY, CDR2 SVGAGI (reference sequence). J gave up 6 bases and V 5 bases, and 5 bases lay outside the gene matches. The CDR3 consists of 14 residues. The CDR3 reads CASSTDRGRQTQYF. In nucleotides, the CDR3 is TGTGCCAGCAGTACGGACAGGGGGCGACAGACCCAGTACTTC.

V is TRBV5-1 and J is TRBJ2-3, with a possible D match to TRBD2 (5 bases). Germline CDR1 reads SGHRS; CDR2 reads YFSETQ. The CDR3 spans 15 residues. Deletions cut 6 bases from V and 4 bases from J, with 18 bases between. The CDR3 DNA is TGCGCCAGCACGACCGGGAACTTAAACTCAGATACGCAGTATTTT. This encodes CASTTGNLNSDTQYF.